This entry lists 5 T cell receptor beta chains sequenced from one sample in a study of T cells in localized non-small cell lung cancer. Produced via immunoSEQ multiplex PCR; TCRdb's table is partial and in-frame only. Of 61,000 or so clones listed, roughly 89% are singletons. The source material was peripheral blood, sampled before any cancer treatment. Receptors were obtained from a woman aged 40-69 years with stage I lung adenocarcinoma.

The chain joins TRBV2 to TRBJ1-5; D is undetermined. This CDR3 contains 14 residues. Germline values: CDR1 SNHLY, CDR2 FYNNEI. V was cut by 2 bases and J by 4 bases, with 9 bases left in between. In nucleotides, the CDR3 is TGTGCCAGCAGTGAACGACGGCAAAATCAGCCCCAGCATTTT. Its protein product is CASSERRQNQPQHF.

The genes are TRBV11-2 and TRBJ2-7; D remains unclear. The CDR3 covers 11 residues. V was cut by 5 bases and J by 4 bases, with 6 bases left in between. Germline CDR1 SGHAT, CDR2 FQNNGV. In DNA form, the CDR3 reads TGTGCCAGCAGCCCGGTGTACGAGCAGTACTTC. This codes for CASSPVYEQYF.

The gene calls are TRBV30 and TRBJ2-3; D is ambiguous. Germline V lookup: CDR1 GTSNPN, CDR2 SVGIG (reference sequence). V was clipped by 5 bases and J by 0 bases, with 6 bases between them. This CDR3 is built from 12 residues. CDR3 bases: TGTGCCTGGCTACGGAGCACAGATACGCAGTATTTT. Translated: CAWLRSTDTQYF.

A few counts support this clone. The chain couples TRBV18 to TRBJ2-5; possibly TRBD2 for D (5 bases). The CDR3 loop spans 14 amino acids. The ends were cut back, 6 bases at V and 2 bases at J, with 13 bases in the middle. From germline, CDR1 is KGHSH and CDR2 LQKENI. The CDR3 DNA follows: TGTGCCAGCTCTTTCCCCGGGGTACAAGAGACCCAGTACTTC. Translating it yields CASSFPGVQETQYF.

The genes are TRBV5-5 and TRBJ1-5, with D unclear. Per germline, CDR1 SGHKS and CDR2 YYEKEE (reference sequence). V lost 0 bases and J lost 4, with 14 bases in between. CDR3 length equals 16 residues. Written as DNA, the CDR3 is TGTGCCAGCAGCTTGGGACATCCCGCGGGGAATCAGCCCCAGCATTTT. Amino acids: CASSLGHPAGNQPQHF.